These 19 T cell receptor beta chains were sequenced from one sample in a study of a mutant IDH1 vaccine in newly diagnosed glioma. These receptors have no known antigen. Described time point: week 23, last vaccination. Vaccination comprised doses that each held 300 ug of mutant IDH1 20-mer peptide, plus topical imiquimod. Repertoires were generated with immunoSEQ multiplex PCR, while TCRdb's copy carries only in-frame clones and drops some. The profile shows 35,000 to 50,000 clones, 75% to 95% of them singletons. The specimen comprised PBMCs, sampled from a glioma patient whose treatment included an IDH1 peptide vaccine. These receptor sequences come from a man between 45 and 60 years old with glioma.

The chain recombines TRBV9 with TRBJ2-1; 8 positions agree with TRBD2. Germline V gives CDR1 SGDLS, CDR2 YYNGEE. Trimming at V came to 0 bases and at J to 7 bases, leaving 15 bases not matched to a gene. The CDR3 extends over 18 amino acids. The DNA for the CDR3 is TGTGCCAGCAGCGTAGCTTTAACAGTAGCGGGAATTTTTAATGAGCAGTTCTTC. This sequence encodes CASSVALTVAGIFNEQFF.

Here the CDR3 DNA reads TGCGCCAGCAGCCGAGGGGTGGAGGGGGGCGCGACCCAGTACTTC. It codes for CASSRGVEGGATQYF. This sequence joins TRBV4-3 and TRBJ2-5; D tentatively fits TRBD1 or TRBD2 (6 bases each). From germline, CDR1 is LGHNA and CDR2 YSLEER. This CDR3 is 15 amino acids long. V was shortened by 4 bases and J by 7 bases, with 19 bases between the two germline ends.

V usage is TRBV25-1 and J usage is TRBJ2-7, with D perhaps matching TRBD1 or TRBD2 (6 bases each). The V gene's germline CDR1 is MGHDK and CDR2 SYGVNS. V lost 2 bases and J lost 3, with 11 bases in between. CDR3 length: 14 residues. This chain's CDR3 is CASSEEGGSYEQYF. CDR3 nucleotides: TGTGCCAGCAGTGAAGAAGGGGGGAGCTACGAGCAGTACTTC.

The chain carries TRBV7-8 and TRBJ1-2; D perhaps matches TRBD1 (5 bases). The CDR3 is made up of 15 amino acids. Germline V gene sequence: CDR1 SGHVS, CDR2 FQNEAQ. Trimming stripped 7 bases from V and 2 bases from J, with 17 bases between. CDR3 amino acids: CASTPGGGVNYGYTF. The CDR3 bases are TGTGCCAGCACCCCAGGCGGGGGGGTAAACTATGGCTACACCTTC. Filled out from reference TRBV7-8 and TRBJ1-2, the complete variable domain reads GAGVSQSPRYKVAKRGQDVALRCDPISGHVSLFWYQQALGQGPEFLTYFQNEAQLDKSGLPSDRFFAERPEGSVSTLKIQRTQQEDSAVYLCASTPGGGVNYGYTFGSGTRLTVV.

The chain uses TRBV6-1 and TRBJ2-2, with 9 bases that match TRBD1. Trimming took 2 bases from V and 8 from J; bases not matched to a gene: 9. The CDR3 has 16 amino acids. The germline V gene encodes CDR1 MNHNS and CDR2 SASEGT. CDR3: CASSENRGPVGGELFF. CDR3 nucleotides: TGTGCCAGCAGTGAAAACAGGGGGCCTGTCGGTGGGGAGCTGTTTTTT.

This clone occurred a few times. The chain combines TRBV30 with TRBJ2-3; 8 nucleotides agree with TRBD2. V was pared by 4 bases and J by 3 bases, with 3 bases of the junction left unmatched. Germline V gives CDR1 GTSNPN, CDR2 SVGIG (reference sequence). This CDR3 comprises 13 residues. The CDR3 sequence is CAWTVAGTDTQYF. The CDR3 DNA reads TGTGCCTGGACGGTAGCGGGAACAGATACGCAGTATTTT.

This clone has a single count. This chain uses TRBV19 with TRBJ2-1, with D maybe TRBD2 (5 bases). The CDR3 consists of 13 residues. In germline, CDR1 is LNHDA, CDR2 SQIVND (reference sequence). V lost 5 bases and J lost 11, with 16 bases in between. The CDR3 reads CASSEGLPTQQFF. CDR3 DNA sequence: TGTGCCAGTAGTGAAGGACTCCCCACCCAGCAGTTCTTC.

This clone was detected only once. The chain links TRBV4-3 to TRBJ1-5; TRBD1 agrees at 7 bases. Losses at the gene ends were 3 bases for V and 5 bases for J; bases not matched to a gene: 7. The length of the CDR3 is 15 residues. CDR1 LGHNA and CDR2 YSLEER come from the germline V gene. The CDR3 spells CASSQSGTDDQPQHF. The CDR3 DNA reads TGCGCCAGCAGCCAGTCCGGGACAGACGATCAGCCCCAGCATTTT.

This chain connects TRBV5-4 to TRBJ2-7, with D uncertain. The CDR3 runs 14 residues. V lost 4 bases, J lost 2 bases, and 13 bases lay in between. Germline V CDR1 and CDR2: SGHNT, YYREEE (reference sequence). The CDR3 DNA reads as TGTGCCAGCAGCGCACCGGATACTCCCTACGAGCAGTACTTC. This translates into CASSAPDTPYEQYF.

The genes are TRBV5-4 and TRBJ2-5; possibly TRBD2 for D (7 bases). Germline CDR1 is SGHNT and CDR2 is YYREEE (reference sequence). CDR3 size: 15 residues. V lost 2 bases to trimming and J lost 3 bases, with 14 bases between them. The CDR3 sequence is CASSFRLAGEETQYF. The CDR3 region has the DNA TGTGCCAGCAGCTTTCGACTAGCAGGGGAAGAGACCCAGTACTTC.

V and J are TRBV5-6 and TRBJ2-7, with a weak D call TRBD1 (6 bases). CDR1 is SGHDT, CDR2 YYEEEE, per germline. The CDR3 covers 15 residues. V was clipped by 1 base and J by 1 base, with 12 bases between them. The CDR3 reads CASSLSGGGSYEQYF. The CDR3 nucleotides read TGTGCCAGCAGCTTGTCTGGGGGCGGATCCTACGAGCAGTACTTC.

The V and J genes are TRBV27 and TRBJ2-5; D remains ambiguous. The J call could be wrong; TRBJ2-7 is a better fit for the DNA end. In germline, CDR1 is MNHEY, CDR2 SMNVEV (reference sequence). The CDR3 totals 12 residues. CDR3 sequence: CASSLSSYEQYF. CDR3 coding DNA: TGTGCCAGCAGTTTATCTTCCTACGAGCAGTACTTC.

The genes are TRBV6-5 and TRBJ1-1; a weak D match, TRBD1 (5 bases). Looked up from germline, CDR1 is MNHEY and CDR2 is SVGAGI. V lost 5 bases, J lost 10 bases, and 14 bases lay in between. This CDR3 is 12 amino acids long. CDR3 sequence (DNA): TGTGCCAGCAGTCAGGGACGGGGCATAGCTTTCTTT. It codes for CASSQGRGIAFF.

The chain joins TRBV6-6 to TRBJ2-1; 8 nucleotides line up with TRBD1. This CDR3 is 12 amino acids long. The germline CDR1 and CDR2 sequences are MNHNY and SVGAGI (reference sequence). The V gene end was trimmed by 4 bases and the J gene end by 8 bases; junction bases not matched to a gene: 1. CDR3 DNA sequence: TGTGCCAGCAGTTCGACAGGGGATGAGCAGTTCTTC. Translated, it gives CASSSTGDEQFF.

The chain employs TRBV6-6 and TRBJ1-2, with 7 bases identical to TRBD1. This CDR3 region has 15 residues. Germline-derived CDR1 and CDR2 are MNHNY and SVGAGI (reference sequence). V shed 0 bases and J 7 bases; nucleotides not matched to a gene: 8. CDR3 loop: CASSYSQGKISGYTF. The CDR3 nucleotides read TGTGCCAGCAGTTACTCACAGGGGAAAATTAGTGGCTACACCTTC.

CDR3 nucleotides: TGTGCCAGCAGCACCGGACAGGGTAGATCTGGGGCCAACGTCCTGACTTTC. As protein: CASSTGQGRSGANVLTF. This chain links TRBV5-4 with TRBJ2-6; 8 bases match TRBD1. The J segment lost 1 base and the V segment lost 4 bases, leaving 7 bases of the junction unmatched. Looked up from germline, CDR1 is SGHNT and CDR2 is YYREEE (reference sequence). CDR3 length equals 17 residues.

The rearrangement links TRBV6-5 to TRBJ1-5; TRBD1 agrees at 9 bases. The ends lost 6 bases at V and 5 bases at J; junction bases unmatched: 5. CDR3 size: 14 residues. Germline values: CDR1 MNHEY, CDR2 SVGAGI. The DNA for the CDR3 is TGTGCCAGCAGGGCCGGGACAGGGTATCAGCCCCAGCATTTT. Translated: CASRAGTGYQPQHF.

The chain has TRBV6-5 and TRBJ1-2, with D unresolved. The CDR3 totals 13 residues. Germline-derived CDR1 and CDR2 are MNHEY and SVGAGI. Trimming stripped 5 bases from V and 4 bases from J, with 11 bases between. For the CDR3, the DNA is TGTGCCAGCAGTCCACGGGGAGTCTATGGCTACACCTTC. This encodes CASSPRGVYGYTF.

The J gene is TRBJ2-3, the V gene TRBV18; possibly TRBD1 for D (6 bases). Trimming removed 3 bases from V and 1 base from J, with 11 bases in between. The CDR3 spans 15 residues. The germline CDR1 and CDR2 sequences are KGHSH and LQKENI. The CDR3 protein is CASSPGGQRTDTQYF. DNA for the CDR3: TGTGCCAGCTCACCTGGCGGACAGCGCACAGATACGCAGTATTTT.